This T cell receptor (beta chain) was profiled in a study of T cell responses to AZD1222 COVID-19 vaccine. CDR3 length: 15 residues. In germline, CDR1 is KGHSH, CDR2 LQKENI. With 3 bases clipped from V and 7 bases from J, the junction kept 2 bases outside the gene matches. Produced via immunoSEQ multiplex PCR; TCRdb's table is partial and in-frame only. The sample shows tens of thousands of clones, just over 90% of them seen only once. For this clone: Its antigen remains unidentified.

Study-level findings and limits: Baseline serology detected seropositivity in only a handful of AZD1222 recipients. Along spike, vaccine-associated CD4 TCRs were found throughout, with dominance at 160-218 and 743-854. Unmutated regions of variants are reportedly targeted by nearly half of spike-specific TCRs.

J is TRBJ1-6 and V is TRBV18, with 11 bases that match TRBD1. Specimen: peripheral blood, collected 28 days after the second AZD1222 dose. The TCR was taken from an adult who received the AZD1222 COVID-19 vaccine. This chain's CDR3 is CASSPGQGANSPLHF. In DNA form, the CDR3 reads TGTGCCAGCTCACCCGGACAGGGGGCGAATTCACCCCTCCACTTT.